A single T cell receptor beta chain is shown here with its context. The germline V gene has CDR1 SGDLS and CDR2 YYNGEE. The CDR3 runs 15 residues. The ends lost 3 bases at V and 1 base at J; junction bases unmatched: 6. This specimen comes from a study of blood T cell repertoires in COVID-19. Sequencing used immunoSEQ multiplex PCR; TCRdb keeps in-frame clones, though not all of them. The repertoire holds around 200,000 clones, with 80% to 85% as singletons. The material sequenced was peripheral blood. This sequence joins TRBV9 and TRBJ1-1, with 7 nucleotides matching TRBD1. The sequence was collected from a woman at least 80 years old with active or convalescent COVID-19. The CDR3 here is CASSARDRPNTEAFF. For the CDR3, the DNA is TGTGCCAGCAGCGCCCGGGACAGACCGAACACTGAAGCTTTCTTT.